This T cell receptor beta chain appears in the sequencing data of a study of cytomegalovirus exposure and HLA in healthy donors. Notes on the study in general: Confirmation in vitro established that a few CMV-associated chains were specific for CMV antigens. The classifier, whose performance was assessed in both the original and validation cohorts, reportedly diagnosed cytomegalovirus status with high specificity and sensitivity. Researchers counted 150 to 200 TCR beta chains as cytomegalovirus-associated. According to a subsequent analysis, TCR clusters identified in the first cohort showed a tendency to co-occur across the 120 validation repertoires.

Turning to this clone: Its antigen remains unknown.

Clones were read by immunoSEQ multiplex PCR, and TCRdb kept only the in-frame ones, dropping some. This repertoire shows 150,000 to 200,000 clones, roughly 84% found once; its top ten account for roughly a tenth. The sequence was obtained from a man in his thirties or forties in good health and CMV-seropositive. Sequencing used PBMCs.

CDR3 in DNA: TGTGCCAGCAGCCCCACCGGGGGATACGGGGAGCTGTTTTTT. Protein: CASSPTGGYGELFF. This chain connects TRBV7-3 to TRBJ2-2; D is possibly TRBD2 (6 bases). Trimming shortened V by 5 bases and J by 7 bases, and 14 bases separated the two germline ends. Germline CDR1 and CDR2: SGHTA and FQGTGA. This CDR3 spans 14 amino acids.